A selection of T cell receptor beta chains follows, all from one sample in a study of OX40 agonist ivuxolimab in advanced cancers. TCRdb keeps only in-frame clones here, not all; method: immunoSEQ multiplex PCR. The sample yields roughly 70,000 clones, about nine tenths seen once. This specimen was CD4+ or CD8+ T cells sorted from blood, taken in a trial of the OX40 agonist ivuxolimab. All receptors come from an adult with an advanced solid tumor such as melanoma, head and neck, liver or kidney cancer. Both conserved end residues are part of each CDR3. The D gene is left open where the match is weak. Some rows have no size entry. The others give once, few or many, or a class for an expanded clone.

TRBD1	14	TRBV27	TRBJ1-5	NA	TGTGCCAGCAGTCCTAGACAGGGGAGTCAGCCCCAGCATTTT	CASSPRQGSQPQHF
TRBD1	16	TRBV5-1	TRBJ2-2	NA	TGCGCCAGCAGCCTGACAGGGGTGCCGAACACCGGGGAGCTGTTTTTT	CASSLTGVPNTGELFF
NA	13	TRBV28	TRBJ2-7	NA	TGTGCCAGCAGTTTAATACAGGGTAACGAGCAGTACTTC	CASSLIQGNEQYF
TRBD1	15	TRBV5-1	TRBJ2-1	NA	TGCGCCAGCTCCCTGTCGGGACAGGCCCTCAATGAGCAGTTCTTC	CASSLSGQALNEQFF
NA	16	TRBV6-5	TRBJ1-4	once	TGTGCCAGCAGTTACTCGCTTAGGCGGGCTAATGAAAAACTGTTTTTT	CASSYSLRRANEKLFF
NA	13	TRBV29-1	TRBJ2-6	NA	TGCAGCGTTGGGCTCTCTGGGGCCAACGTCCTGACTTTC	CSVGLSGANVLTF
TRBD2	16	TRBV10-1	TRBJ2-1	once	TGCGCCAGCAGTGAGTCCCGGACTAGCAGCGGCAATGAGCAGTTCTTC	CASSESRTSSGNEQFF
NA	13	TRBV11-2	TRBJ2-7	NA	TGTGCCAGCAGCTTAGATGCGGTTGGCGAGCAGTACTTC	CASSLDAVGEQYF
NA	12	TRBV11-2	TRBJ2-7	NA	TGTGCCAGCAGCCGACTGGCCCACGAGCAGTACTTC	CASSRLAHEQYF
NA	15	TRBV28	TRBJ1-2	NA	TGTGCCAGCACCCCCGGGGGCGAGATTTTGTATGGCTACACCTTC	CASTPGGEILYGYTF
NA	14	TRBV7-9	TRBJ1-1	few	TGTGCCAGCAGAAGGGAGGCGGGGTTAACTGAAGCTTTCTTT	CASRREAGLTEAFF
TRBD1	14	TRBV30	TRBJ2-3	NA	TGTGCCTGCACTCCGACAGGGGTCCCAGATACGCAGTATTTT	CACTPTGVPDTQYF
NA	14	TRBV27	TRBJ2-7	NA	TGTGCCAGCAGTCTTTTTAGCGGAACCTACGAGCAGTACTTC	CASSLFSGTYEQYF
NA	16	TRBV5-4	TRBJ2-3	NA	TGTGCCAGCAGCTTGAAGGCTACCACTAGCACAGATACGCAGTATTTT	CASSLKATTSTDTQYF
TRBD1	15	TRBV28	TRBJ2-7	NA	TGTGCCAGCAGTTTGGGACAGGGGGGTCGAAACGAGCAGTACTTC	CASSLGQGGRNEQYF
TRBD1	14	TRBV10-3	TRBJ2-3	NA	TGTGCCACGAAACCAGGGGGACGCACAGATACGCAGTATTTT	CATKPGGRTDTQYF
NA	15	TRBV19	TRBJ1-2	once	TGTGCCAGTAGCGTAGAGGGCAGACCGCGGCGTGGCTACACCTTC	CASSVEGRPRRGYTF
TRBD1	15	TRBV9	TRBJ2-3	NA	TGTGCCAGCAGCGCCCACAGGGGAAGCACAGATACGCAGTATTTT	CASSAHRGSTDTQYF
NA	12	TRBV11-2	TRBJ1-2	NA	TGTGCCAGCAGCCGACAGACCTATGGCTACACCTTC	CASSRQTYGYTF
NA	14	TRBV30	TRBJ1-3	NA	TGTGCCTGTTTGAACCGGGACAATGGAAACACCATATATTTT	CACLNRDNGNTIYF
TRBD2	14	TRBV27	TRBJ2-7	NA	TGTGCCAGCAGTTTATTCGGGAGGGTCGACGAGCAGTACTTC	CASSLFGRVDEQYF
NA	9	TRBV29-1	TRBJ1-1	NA	TGCAGCCGCCAGGGGAACACTTTCTTT	CSRQGNTFF
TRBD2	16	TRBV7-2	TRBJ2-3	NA	TGTGCCAGCAGCGCCGGGACTAGCGGAAACACAGATACGCAGTATTTT	CASSAGTSGNTDTQYF
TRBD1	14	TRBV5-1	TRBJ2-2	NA	TGCGCCAGCAGCGGGACAGGGGTCACCGGGGAGCTGTTTTTT	CASSGTGVTGELFF
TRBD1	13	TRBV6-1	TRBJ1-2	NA	TGTGCCAGCAGTAGGACAGGGAACTATGGCTACACCTTC	CASSRTGNYGYTF
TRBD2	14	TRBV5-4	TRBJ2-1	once	TGTGCCAGCAGCTTACGCGGGGGGAGCAATGAGCAGTTCTTC	CASSLRGGSNEQFF
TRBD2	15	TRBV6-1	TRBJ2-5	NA	TGTGCCAGCAGTGGTTCAGTAGGCGGGGGGGAGACCCAGTACTTC	CASSGSVGGGETQYF
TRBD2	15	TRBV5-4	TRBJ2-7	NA	TGTGCCAGCAGCTTGTACTCGGGGGGGCATGGCGAGCAGTACTTC	CASSLYSGGHGEQYF
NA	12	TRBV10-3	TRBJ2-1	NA	TGTGCCATCAGTGAGCCGGGGAGGGAGCAGTTCTTC	CAISEPGREQFF
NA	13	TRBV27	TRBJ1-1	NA	TGTGCCAGCAGTTTTAACGGGGGACCTGAAGCTTTCTTT	CASSFNGGPEAFF
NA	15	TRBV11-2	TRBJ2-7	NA	TGTGCCAGCAGCTTTAGCGATATCGGAACCTACGAGCAGTACTTC	CASSFSDIGTYEQYF
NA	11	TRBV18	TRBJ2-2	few	TGTGCCAGCTCACCAACCGGGGAGCTGTTTTTT	CASSPTGELFF
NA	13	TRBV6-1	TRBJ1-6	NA	TGTGCCAGCAGTGTAGCAGTGAATTCACCCCTCCACTTT	CASSVAVNSPLHF
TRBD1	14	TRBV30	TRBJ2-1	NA	TGTGCCTGGACCCGGACAGGGGGCTACAATGAGCAGTTCTTC	CAWTRTGGYNEQFF
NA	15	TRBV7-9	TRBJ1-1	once	TGTGCCAGCAGCTTCCAGGGATTGAGGAGCACTGAAGCTTTCTTT	CASSFQGLRSTEAFF
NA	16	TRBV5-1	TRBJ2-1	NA	TGCGCCAGCAGCTTACGGCTAGCGACCTCCTACAATGAGCAGTTCTTC	CASSLRLATSYNEQFF
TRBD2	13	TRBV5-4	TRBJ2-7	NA	TGTGCCAGCCAAGCGGGAGGGCGGTACGAGCAGTACTTC	CASQAGGRYEQYF
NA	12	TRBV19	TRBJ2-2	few	TGTGCCACCCGACTTCGCACCGGGGAGCTGTTTTTT	CATRLRTGELFF
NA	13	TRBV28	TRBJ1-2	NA	TGTGCCAGCAGTTTATACACGAACTATGGCTACACCTTC	CASSLYTNYGYTF
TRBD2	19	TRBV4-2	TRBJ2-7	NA	TGTGCCAGCAGCCAAGCTCAAACTAGCGGGGGCCCTTTCTCCTACGAGCAGTACTTC	CASSQAQTSGGPFSYEQYF
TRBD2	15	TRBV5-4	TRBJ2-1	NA	TGTGCCAGCAGCTTGGACCCTAGCGGGCACAATGAGCAGTTCTTC	CASSLDPSGHNEQFF
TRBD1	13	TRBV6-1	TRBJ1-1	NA	TGTGCCAGTAGAATGACAGGGGGCACTGAAGCTTTCTTT	CASRMTGGTEAFF
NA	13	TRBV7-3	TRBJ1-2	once	TGTGCCAGCAGCCCGGGGGGCGACTATGGCTACACCTTC	CASSPGGDYGYTF
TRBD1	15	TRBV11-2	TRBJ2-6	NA	TGTGCCAGCAGCCCCGACAGGGCTGGGGCCAACGTCCTGACTTTC	CASSPDRAGANVLTF
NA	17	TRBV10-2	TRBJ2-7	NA	TGCGCCAGCAGTGACGGGGCCGCAGTACCTTACTCCTACGAGCAGTACTTC	CASSDGAAVPYSYEQYF
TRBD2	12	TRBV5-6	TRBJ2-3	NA	TGTGCCAGCAGCTCTAGCGGATATACGCAGTATTTT	CASSSSGYTQYF
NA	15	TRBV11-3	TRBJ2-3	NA	TGTGCCAGCAGCCCCGCGGCCGCTAGCACAGATACGCAGTATTTT	CASSPAAASTDTQYF
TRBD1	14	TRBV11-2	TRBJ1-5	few	TGTGCCAGCAGCCCCAACAGGGGAGGTCAGCCCCAGCATTTT	CASSPNRGGQPQHF
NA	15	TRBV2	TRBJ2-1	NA	TGTGCCAGCAGTGAGGGACACCTCTCCTACAATGAGCAGTTCTTC	CASSEGHLSYNEQFF
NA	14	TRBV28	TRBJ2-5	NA	TGTGCCAGCAGGCCGACCGGGGGTCTAGAGACCCAGTACTTC	CASRPTGGLETQYF
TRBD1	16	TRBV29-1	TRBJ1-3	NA	TGCAGCGTTGAACTCCCAGGACAGGGAGGAGGAAACACCATATATTTT	CSVELPGQGGGNTIYF
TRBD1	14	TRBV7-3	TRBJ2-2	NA	TGTGCCAGCAGCTCAGACAGGGTTGGCGGGGAGCTGTTTTTT	CASSSDRVGGELFF
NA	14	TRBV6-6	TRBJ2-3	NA	TGTGCCAGCAGTCAGGGGACTAGCACAGATACGCAGTATTTT	CASSQGTSTDTQYF
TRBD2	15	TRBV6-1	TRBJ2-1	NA	TGTGCCAGCAGCACCGGGACTAGCGGGAGTGATGAGCAGTTCTTC	CASSTGTSGSDEQFF
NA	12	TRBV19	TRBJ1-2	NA	TGTGCCAGTGGATTACTAACCTATGGCTACACCTTC	CASGLLTYGYTF
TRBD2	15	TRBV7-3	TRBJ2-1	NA	TGTGCCAGCAGCGAGAGCGGGGCCCCCTACAATGAGCAGTTCTTC	CASSESGAPYNEQFF
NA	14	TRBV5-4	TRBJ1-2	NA	TGTGCCAGCAGCTACCCAGAACAGTGGCGAGGCTACACCTTC	CASSYPEQWRGYTF